The text below deals with one T cell receptor (beta chain). Its antigen is not identified. Construction of the TCRbeta library involved unique molecular identifiers. TCRdb passed the PCR reads through MiXCR, listing each CDR3 protein once. The table lists hundreds of thousands of distinct CDR3 sequences, 24% of them singletons. The data derive from a study of T-cell reconstitution after alpha-beta-depleted transplantation in children. Findings and caveats of the study: After one year, T-cell counts and TCRbeta diversity mostly came from new T cells. TCRbeta diversity was high at day 60 in some patients (a result of surviving recipient T cells and thymic progenitors). After transplant, at about two months, alpha-beta T cells were reportedly derived from several hundred expanded graft clones.

Germline V lookup: CDR1 SGHAT, CDR2 FQDESV (reference sequence). V was clipped by 7 bases and J by 0 bases, with 16 bases between them. CDR3 length equals 16 residues. The starting material was PBMCs, mostly from graft donor cells, obtained 360 days after TCRalphabeta/CD19-depleted stem cell transplant. The sequence was collected from a female patient under 10 years old who had a stem cell transplant for congenital amegakaryocytic thrombocytopenia, so the T cells may come from the graft donor. This sequence joins TRBV11-1 and TRBJ1-5; D gene unclear. For the CDR3, the DNA is TGTGCCAGCACCTACGTGGACGGCTATAGCAATCAGCCCCAGCATTTT. It yields the protein CASTYVDGYSNQPQHF.